This T cell receptor beta chain was sequenced during a study of technical replicates of blood from a handful of donors. Clones were sequenced by immunoSEQ multiplex PCR, and TCRdb holds only the in-frame ones, with some missing. The sample consists of about 84,000 clones, about 98% of them appearing once. CDR1 is SNHLY and CDR2 is FYNNEI in the germline V gene. Trimming shortened V by 5 bases and J by 6 bases, and 11 bases separated the two germline ends. This CDR3 comprises 13 residues. Input material: T cells isolated from PBMCs. The source is a human donor in good health. The V call is TRBV2, the J call TRBJ2-1; weak D call: TRBD1 (5 bases). Written as DNA, the CDR3 is TGTGCCAGCAGTTCACTCAGGGTCAATGAGCAGTTCTTC. Protein sequence: CASSSLRVNEQFF.